This T cell receptor (beta chain) was captured by sequencing in a study of cytomegalovirus exposure and HLA in healthy donors. Study-wide context: About 80 million unique TCRs from HLA-typed donors were held in an early data release.

V lost 0 bases and J lost 3, with 12 bases in between. The CDR3 has 15 amino acids. From germline, CDR1 is LNHDA and CDR2 SQIVND (reference sequence). With 60 Vbeta and 13 Jbeta primers, the PCR was carried out. Libraries were prepared by immunoSEQ multiplex PCR; TCRdb keeps only in-frame clonotypes and omits some of them. The repertoire holds roughly 120,000 clones, with about four fifths as singletons. The chain couples TRBV19 to TRBJ2-7; possibly TRBD2 for D (5 bases). This clonotype originated in a man aged 25 to 40 in good health and CMV-seropositive. Sequenced material: PBMCs. Here the CDR3 reads CASSIDGESGYEQYF. The CDR3 DNA sequence: TGTGCCAGTAGTATAGATGGGGAAAGCGGCTACGAGCAGTACTTC.